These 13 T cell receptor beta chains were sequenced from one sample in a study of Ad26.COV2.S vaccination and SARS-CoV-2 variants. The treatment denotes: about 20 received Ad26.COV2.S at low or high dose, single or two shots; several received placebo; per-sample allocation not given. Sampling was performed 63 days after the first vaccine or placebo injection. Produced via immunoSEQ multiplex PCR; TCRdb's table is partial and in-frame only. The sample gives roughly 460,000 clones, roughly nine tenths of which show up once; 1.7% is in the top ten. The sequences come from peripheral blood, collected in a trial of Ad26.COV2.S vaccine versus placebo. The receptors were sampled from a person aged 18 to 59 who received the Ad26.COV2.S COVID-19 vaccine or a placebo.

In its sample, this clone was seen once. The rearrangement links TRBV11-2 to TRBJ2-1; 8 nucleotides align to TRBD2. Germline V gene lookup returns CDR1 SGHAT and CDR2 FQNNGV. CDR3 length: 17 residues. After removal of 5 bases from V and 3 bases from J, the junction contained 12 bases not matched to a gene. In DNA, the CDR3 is TGTGCCAGCAGCCTACGGGGTAGCGGGATTTACTACAATGAGCAGTTCTTC. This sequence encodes CASSLRGSGIYYNEQFF.

The CDR3 is CASSLYQDSYNEQFF. The CDR3 nucleotides are TGTGCCAGCAGCTTATATCAGGACTCCTACAATGAGCAGTTCTTC. The rearrangement links TRBV7-3 to TRBJ2-1; no firm D call. V dropped 2 bases and J dropped 0 bases, with 8 bases sitting between them. The CDR3 is 15 residues long. Germline assignment: CDR1 SGHTA and CDR2 FQGTGA.

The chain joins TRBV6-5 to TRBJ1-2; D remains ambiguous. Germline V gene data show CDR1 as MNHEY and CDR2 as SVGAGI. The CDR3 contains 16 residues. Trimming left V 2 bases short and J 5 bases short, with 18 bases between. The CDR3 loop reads CASSYAKGVGWYGYTF. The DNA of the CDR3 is TGTGCCAGCAGTTACGCAAAGGGTGTGGGGTGGTATGGCTACACCTTC.

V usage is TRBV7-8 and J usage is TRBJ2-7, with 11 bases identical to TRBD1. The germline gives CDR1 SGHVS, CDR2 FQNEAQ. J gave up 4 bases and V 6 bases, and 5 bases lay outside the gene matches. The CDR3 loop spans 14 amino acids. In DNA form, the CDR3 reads TGTGCCAGCAGGGGACAGGGGGAAACTTACGAGCAGTACTTC. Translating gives CASRGQGETYEQYF.

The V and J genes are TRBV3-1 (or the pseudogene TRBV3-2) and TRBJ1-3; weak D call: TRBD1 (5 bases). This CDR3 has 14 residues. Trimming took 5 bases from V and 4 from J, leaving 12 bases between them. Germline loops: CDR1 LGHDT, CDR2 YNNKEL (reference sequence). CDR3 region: CASSKRQMGNTIYF. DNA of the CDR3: TGTGCCAGCAGCAAACGACAGATGGGAAACACCATATATTTT.

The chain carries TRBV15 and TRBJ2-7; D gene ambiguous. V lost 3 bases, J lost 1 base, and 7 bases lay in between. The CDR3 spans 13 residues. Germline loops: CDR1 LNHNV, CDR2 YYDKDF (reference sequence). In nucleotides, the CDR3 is TGTGCCACCAGCAGGACCGGTTCCTACGAGCAGTACTTC. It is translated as CATSRTGSYEQYF.

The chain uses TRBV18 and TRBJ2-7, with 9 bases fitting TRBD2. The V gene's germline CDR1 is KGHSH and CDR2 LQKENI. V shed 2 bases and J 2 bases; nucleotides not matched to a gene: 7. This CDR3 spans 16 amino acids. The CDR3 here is CASSPFPSGTTYEQYF. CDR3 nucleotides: TGTGCCAGCTCACCATTCCCTAGCGGGACGACCTACGAGCAGTACTTC.

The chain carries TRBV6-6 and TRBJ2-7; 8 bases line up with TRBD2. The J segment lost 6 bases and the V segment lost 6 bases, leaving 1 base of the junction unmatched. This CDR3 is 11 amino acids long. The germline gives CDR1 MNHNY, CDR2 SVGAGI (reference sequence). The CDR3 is CASSGGVEQYF. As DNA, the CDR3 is TGTGCCAGCAGCGGGGGGGTCGAGCAGTACTTC.

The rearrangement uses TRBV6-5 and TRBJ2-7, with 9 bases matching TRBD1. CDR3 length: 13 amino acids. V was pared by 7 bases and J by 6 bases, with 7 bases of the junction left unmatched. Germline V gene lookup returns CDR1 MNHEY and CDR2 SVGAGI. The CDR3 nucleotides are TGTGCCAGCATGGGGACAGGGCATGGCGAGCAGTACTTC. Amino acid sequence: CASMGTGHGEQYF.

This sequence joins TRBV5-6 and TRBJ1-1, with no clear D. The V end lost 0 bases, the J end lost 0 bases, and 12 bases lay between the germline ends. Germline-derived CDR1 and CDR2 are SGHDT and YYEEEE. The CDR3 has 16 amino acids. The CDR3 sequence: CASSLGRIYLNTEAFF. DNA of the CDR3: TGTGCCAGCAGCTTGGGCCGAATCTATTTGAACACTGAAGCTTTCTTT.

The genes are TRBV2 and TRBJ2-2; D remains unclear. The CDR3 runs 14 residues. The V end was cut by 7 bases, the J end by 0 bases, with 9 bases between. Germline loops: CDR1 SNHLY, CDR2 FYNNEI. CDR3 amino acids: CASTIYSNTGELFF. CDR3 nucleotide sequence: TGTGCCAGCACGATCTACTCGAACACCGGGGAGCTGTTTTTT.

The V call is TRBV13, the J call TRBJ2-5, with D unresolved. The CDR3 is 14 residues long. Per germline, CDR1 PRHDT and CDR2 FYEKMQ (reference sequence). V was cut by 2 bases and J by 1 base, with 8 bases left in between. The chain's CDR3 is CASSLWPVQETQYF. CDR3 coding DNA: TGTGCCAGCAGCTTATGGCCGGTCCAAGAGACCCAGTACTTC.

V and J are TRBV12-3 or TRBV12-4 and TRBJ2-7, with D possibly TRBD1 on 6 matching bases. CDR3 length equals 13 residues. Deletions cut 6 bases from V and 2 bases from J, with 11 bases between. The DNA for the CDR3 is TGTGCCAGCAGGAAGACAGGACCCTACGAGCAGTACTTC. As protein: CASRKTGPYEQYF.